The 18 T cell receptor beta chains presented below share a single source sample, sequenced in a study of cytomegalovirus exposure and HLA in healthy donors. The assay was immunoSEQ multiplex PCR, and TCRdb's table has in-frame clones only and misses some. The sample lists under 200,000 clones, roughly nine tenths seen once, with roughly 5.7% in the top ten. Sequencing used PBMCs. Receptor source: a woman in her twenties or thirties in good health and CMV-seronegative.

This clone was picked up a small number of times. The rearrangement joins TRBV18 to TRBJ2-2, with TRBD2 matching 9 bases. V lost 2 bases to trimming and J lost 5 bases; unmatched junction nucleotides: 6. Germline V gene data show CDR1 as KGHSH and CDR2 as LQKENI. This CDR3 region has 16 residues. The CDR3 bases are TGTGCCAGCTCACCATTGGCTAGCGGGGAGACCGGGGAGCTGTTTTTT. It translates to CASSPLASGETGELFF.

This clone was observed once. The chain couples TRBV6-5 to TRBJ1-4; D is unclear. Between the trimmed V and J ends, which lost 0 bases and 7 bases, there was a span of 9 bases. Per the germline V gene, CDR1 is MNHEY and CDR2 is SVGAGI. The CDR3 extends over 14 amino acids. For the CDR3, the DNA is TGTGCCAGCAGTTACTCCTACCGCCGTGAAAAACTGTTTTTT. This translates into CASSYSYRREKLFF.

This clone came up a few times. The genes are TRBV11-3 and TRBJ1-1; the D is unclear. Germline V lookup: CDR1 SGHNT, CDR2 YENEEA. This CDR3 has 13 residues. Deletions cut 5 bases from V and 5 bases from J, with 12 bases between. CDR3 in amino acids: CASSPRTDTEAFF. The CDR3, as DNA: TGTGCCAGCAGCCCCAGGACGGATACTGAAGCTTTCTTT. The full variable domain, completed using reference TRBV11-3 and TRBJ1-1, is EAGVVQSPRYKIIEKKQPVAFWCNPISGHNTLYWYLQNLGQGPELLIRYENEEAVDDSQLPKDRFSAERLKGVDSTLKIQPAELGDSAVYLCASSPRTDTEAFFGQGTRLTVV.

This clone has just a few counts. The V gene is TRBV30, the J gene TRBJ1-1; TRBD1 matches at 8 bases. Germline values: CDR1 GTSNPN, CDR2 SVGIG (reference sequence). V lost 4 bases to trimming and J lost 3 bases; unmatched junction nucleotides: 4. The CDR3 extends over 13 amino acids. The CDR3 spells CAWTDRDDTEAFF. The CDR3 DNA sequence: TGTGCCTGGACGGACAGGGATGACACTGAAGCTTTCTTT.

The gene calls are TRBV5-1 and TRBJ2-7; D may be TRBD2 (5 bases). The V end was cut by 4 bases, the J end by 0 bases, with 8 bases between. In germline, CDR1 is SGHRS, CDR2 YFSETQ. This CDR3 has 13 amino acids. The CDR3 DNA reads as TGCGCCAGCAGCCCCGGGATCTCCTACGAGCAGTACTTC. Protein product: CASSPGISYEQYF.

The chain links TRBV30 to TRBJ2-5; 11 positions match TRBD1. The CDR3 consists of 16 residues. CDR1 and CDR2 from the germline V gene are GTSNPN and SVGIG (reference sequence). Germline trimming cut 3 bases from V and 3 bases from J; bases unmatched to any gene: 9. CDR3 in DNA: TGTGCCTGGAGCCAACGGCCGGGACAGGGGGAAGAGACCCAGTACTTC. Translation: CAWSQRPGQGEETQYF.

The chain couples TRBV28 to TRBJ2-1; D assignment may be TRBD1 or TRBD2 (6 bases each). The CDR3 runs to 15 residues. The V end was cut by 6 bases, the J end by 4 bases, with 16 bases between. Germline-derived CDR1 and CDR2 are MDHEN and SYDVKM. CDR3 coding DNA: TGTGCCAGCAGCCCCCCGGAGGGGGGATACAATGAGCAGTTCTTC. It yields the protein CASSPPEGGYNEQFF.

This rearrangement joins TRBV11-2 to TRBJ2-5, with D uncertain. Looked up from germline, CDR1 is SGHAT and CDR2 is FQNNGV. V lost 5 bases to trimming and J lost 1 base, with 14 bases between them. CDR3 length: 15 amino acids. The CDR3 DNA reads TGTGCCAGCAGCCACGGTGGGTTATTCCAAGAGACCCAGTACTTC. This encodes CASSHGGLFQETQYF.

Note on this clone: The junction differs from germline at one of its ends, possibly a read error. The rearrangement joins TRBV4-1 to TRBJ2-1, with TRBD2 matching 7 bases. Per germline, CDR1 MGHRA and CDR2 YSYEKL. This CDR3 is 17 amino acids long. In nucleotides, the CDR3 is TGCGCCAGCAGCCAAGATTTTGCGGGAGTAGTCTACAATAAGCAGTTCTTC. Translated: CASSQDFAGVVYNKQFF.

V is TRBV7-2 and J is TRBJ1-1; D is unclear. Germline V lookup: CDR1 SGHTA, CDR2 FQGNSA. This CDR3 has 14 amino acids. V lost 4 bases, J lost 7 bases, and 16 bases lay in between. The CDR3 spells CASSSNGRVNEAFF. The CDR3 DNA is TGTGCCAGCAGCTCTAACGGACGGGTGAATGAAGCTTTCTTT.

The chain's CDR3 is CASSLALGINTEAFF. The CDR3 DNA reads TGTGCCAGCAGCTTAGCGCTGGGCATCAACACTGAAGCTTTCTTT. J is TRBJ1-1 and V is TRBV7-2, with D unresolved. V lost 0 bases, J lost 2 bases, and 10 bases lay in between. There are 15 residues in the CDR3. Looked up from germline, CDR1 is SGHTA and CDR2 is FQGNSA.

The chain carries TRBV19 and TRBJ1-1; tentatively, D is TRBD1 (6 bases). The CDR3 loop spans 14 amino acids. Trimming shortened V by 6 bases and J by 0 bases, and 11 bases separated the two germline ends. Looked up from germline, CDR1 is LNHDA and CDR2 is SQIVND (reference sequence). In DNA, the CDR3 is TGTGCCAGTAGGGACAGCGCAATGAACACTGAAGCTTTCTTT. Translating it yields CASRDSAMNTEAFF.

In this sample, this clone turned up a few times. The J gene is TRBJ1-2, the V gene TRBV6-5; D unclear. The CDR3 is 13 amino acids. Germline values: CDR1 MNHEY, CDR2 SVGAGI. The V end was cut by 2 bases, the J end by 5 bases, with 9 bases between. CDR3 sequence: CASSYRAAYGYTF. The CDR3 DNA reads TGTGCCAGCAGTTACCGGGCAGCTTATGGCTACACCTTC.

V gene TRBV5-1 combines with J gene TRBJ2-3; D gene ambiguous. V lost 0 bases to trimming and J lost 0 bases, with 8 bases between them. Germline V CDR1 and CDR2: SGHRS, YFSETQ. This CDR3 contains 15 residues. CDR3 in DNA: TGCGCCAGCAGCTTGGATTCTGGGAGCACAGATACGCAGTATTTT. Its protein product is CASSLDSGSTDTQYF.

V gene TRBV6-5 combines with J gene TRBJ1-1; D may be TRBD1 (5 bases). Per the germline V gene, CDR1 is MNHEY and CDR2 is SVGAGI. The CDR3 extends over 15 amino acids. Trimming shortened V by 0 bases and J by 4 bases, and 12 bases separated the two germline ends. Here the CDR3 reads CASSYSGVGGTEAFF. The CDR3 DNA reads as TGTGCCAGCAGTTACTCTGGGGTGGGGGGCACTGAAGCTTTCTTT.

The chain links TRBV6-5 to TRBJ2-3, with D unclear. Between the trimmed V and J ends, which lost 6 bases and 2 bases, there was a span of 15 bases. Germline-derived CDR1 and CDR2 are MNHEY and SVGAGI. CDR3 length: 15 residues. The CDR3 region has the DNA TGTGCCAGCAGCGCCATTTTCACCTACACAGATACGCAGTATTTT. Translation gives CASSAIFTYTDTQYF.

The genes are TRBV11-2 and TRBJ1-2, with D perhaps TRBD1 (6 bases). V lost 5 bases, J lost 2 bases, and 12 bases lay in between. This CDR3 is built from 14 residues. CDR1 is SGHAT and CDR2 is FQNNGV in the germline V gene. The CDR3 nucleotides read TGTGCCAGCAGCCCGGAGGGGACAAACTATGGCTACACCTTC. This gives the protein CASSPEGTNYGYTF.

The J gene is TRBJ1-5, the V gene TRBV4-2; D unclear. The CDR3 extends over 15 amino acids. V lost 0 bases and J lost 2, with 8 bases in between. Germline lookup yields CDR1 LGHNA and CDR2 YNFKEQ. CDR3 nucleotides: TGTGCCAGCAGCCAAGAAGCGGGTCGCAATCAGCCCCAGCATTTT. Translated: CASSQEAGRNQPQHF.